What follows are 10 T cell receptor beta chains derived from one specimen sequenced in a study of PD-1 blockade in classical Hodgkin lymphoma. Following autologous stem cell transplantation, relapse occurred in every patient, and exposure to brentuximab vedotin varied. Some clones are missing from TCRdb's copy, which holds only in-frame ones; the method was immunoSEQ multiplex PCR. The sample shows about 26,000 clones, roughly 65% of them seen only once. Source: peripheral blood mononuclear cells (PBMCs), taken before the second cycle of nivolumab. These TCRs come from a human donor with classical Hodgkin lymphoma.

This chain uses TRBV28 with TRBJ2-1, with no clear D. The CDR3 contains 14 residues. With 3 bases removed from V and 7 bases from J, the gap between germline ends came to 13 bases. Germline lookup yields CDR1 MDHEN and CDR2 SYDVKM. The CDR3 protein is CASSFLGTLNEQFF. For the CDR3, the DNA is TGTGCCAGCAGTTTTCTGGGCACATTAAATGAGCAGTTCTTC. The full variable domain, completed using reference TRBV28 and TRBJ2-1, is DVKVTQSSRYLVKRTGEKVFLECVQDMDHENMFWYRQDPGLGLRLIYFSYDVKMKEKGDIPEGYSVSREKKERFSLILESASTNQTSMYLCASSFLGTLNEQFFGPGTRLTVL.

This clone was detected a few times. J is TRBJ1-1 and V is TRBV30, with D possibly matching TRBD1 (5 bases). V was clipped by 3 bases and J by 0 bases, with 17 bases between them. The CDR3 is 16 amino acids. CDR1 and CDR2 (germline): GTSNPN, SVGIG (reference sequence). The CDR3 region is CAWSGGGVRMNTEAFF. The CDR3 coding sequence is TGTGCCTGGAGCGGAGGAGGGGTTCGCATGAACACTGAAGCTTTCTTT.

The V call is TRBV15, the J call TRBJ1-2; tentatively, D is TRBD1 (6 bases). The V end lost 0 bases, the J end lost 8 bases, and 16 bases lay between the germline ends. CDR3 length: 15 amino acids. The V gene's germline CDR1 is LNHNV and CDR2 YYDKDF (reference sequence). CDR3 sequence (DNA): TGTGCCACCAGCAGAGAAGGGGGGCGATTGGAGGGCTACACCTTC. It specifies CATSREGGRLEGYTF.

The V gene is TRBV28, the J gene TRBJ1-2, with 9 bases lining up with TRBD1. The CDR3 is made up of 17 amino acids. The J segment lost 6 bases and the V segment lost 0 bases, leaving 11 bases of the junction unmatched. Germline V gene lookup returns CDR1 MDHEN and CDR2 SYDVKM. This CDR3 is CASSLWGGQGWRDGYTF. For the CDR3, the DNA is TGTGCCAGCAGTTTATGGGGTGGACAGGGGTGGAGGGATGGCTACACCTTC.

The V call is TRBV7-8, the J call TRBJ1-1; weak D call: TRBD1 (6 bases). In germline, CDR1 is SGHVS, CDR2 FQNEAQ. V lost 5 bases and J 11 bases, leaving 12 bases between the germline ends. The CDR3 sequence is 11 residues long. In nucleotides, the CDR3 is TGTGCCAGCAGCATACAGGGTTGGGCTTTCTTT. Translating it yields CASSIQGWAFF.

The V and J genes are TRBV9 and TRBJ1-6; D might be TRBD1 (5 bases). The CDR3 totals 15 residues. V was cut by 3 bases and J by 8 bases, with 15 bases left in between. CDR1 SGDLS and CDR2 YYNGEE come from the germline V gene. The CDR3 protein is CASSAHEDIYSPLHF. CDR3 bases: TGTGCCAGCAGCGCCCACGAGGACATATATTCACCCCTCCACTTT.

With regard to this clone: The sample carries other DNA sequences with the same CDR3. The V call is TRBV4-3, the J call TRBJ2-7; TRBD2 is a possible D gene (6 bases). Germline CDR1 LGHNA, CDR2 YSLEER. Between the trimmed V and J ends, which lost 0 bases and 4 bases, there was a span of 10 bases. The CDR3 contains 14 residues. The CDR3 coding sequence is TGCGCCAGCAGCCAAGACGGGACTTCATACGAGCAGTACTTC. Protein: CASSQDGTSYEQYF.

The chain uses TRBV10-3 and TRBJ2-3, with 12 bases lining up with TRBD2. J gave up 4 bases and V 4 bases, and 3 bases lay outside the gene matches. The V gene's germline CDR1 is ENHRY and CDR2 SYGVKD. CDR3 length: 15 amino acids. The CDR3 nucleotides are TGTGCCATCAGTGTGCGGACTAGCGGGGCAGATACGCAGTATTTT. Amino acids: CAISVRTSGADTQYF.

The rearrangement links TRBV6-6 to TRBJ2-7, with 7 bases matching TRBD1. V shed 3 bases and J 2 bases; nucleotides not matched to a gene: 4. Germline-derived CDR1 and CDR2 are MNHNY and SVGAGI (reference sequence). The CDR3 totals 14 residues. CDR3 sequence: CASSYRDRAYEQYF. CDR3 in DNA: TGTGCCAGCAGTTATAGGGACAGAGCCTACGAGCAGTACTTC.

In this sample, this clone turned up a few times. The chain has TRBV5-8 and TRBJ2-7; 11 nucleotides agree with TRBD2. Losses at the gene ends were 5 bases for V and 5 bases for J; bases not matched to a gene: 9. Germline V gives CDR1 SGHTS, CDR2 YDEGEE. The CDR3 has 15 amino acids. The CDR3 spells CASRRLAGGPDEQYF. The DNA of the CDR3 is TGTGCCAGCAGACGGTTAGCGGGAGGGCCTGACGAGCAGTACTTC.